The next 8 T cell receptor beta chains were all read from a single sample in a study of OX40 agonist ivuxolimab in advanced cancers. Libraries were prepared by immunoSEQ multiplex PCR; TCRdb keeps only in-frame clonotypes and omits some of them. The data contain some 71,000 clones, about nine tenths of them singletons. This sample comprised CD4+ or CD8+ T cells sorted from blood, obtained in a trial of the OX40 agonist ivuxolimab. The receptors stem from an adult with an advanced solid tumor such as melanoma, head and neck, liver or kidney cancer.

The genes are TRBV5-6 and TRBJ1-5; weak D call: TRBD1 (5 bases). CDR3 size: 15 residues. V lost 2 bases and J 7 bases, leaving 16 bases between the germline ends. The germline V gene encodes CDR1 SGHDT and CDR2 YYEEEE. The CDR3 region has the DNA TGTGCCAGCAGCTTTGGGACGGCCGCGGGGCAGCCCCAGCATTTT. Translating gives CASSFGTAAGQPQHF.

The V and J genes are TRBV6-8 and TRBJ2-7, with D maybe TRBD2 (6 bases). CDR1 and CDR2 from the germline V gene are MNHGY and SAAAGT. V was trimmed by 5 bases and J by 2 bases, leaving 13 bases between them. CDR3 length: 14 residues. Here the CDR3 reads CASSGASVPYEQYF. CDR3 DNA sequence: TGTGCCAGCAGTGGGGCTAGCGTTCCCTACGAGCAGTACTTC.

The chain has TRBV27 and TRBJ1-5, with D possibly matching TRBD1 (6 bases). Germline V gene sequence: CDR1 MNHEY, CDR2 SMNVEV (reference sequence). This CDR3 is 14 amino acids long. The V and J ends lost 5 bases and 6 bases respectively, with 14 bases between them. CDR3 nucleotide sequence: TGTGCCAGCAGTCTAAGGGGGGGAGGTCAGCCCCAGCATTTT. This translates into CASSLRGGGQPQHF.

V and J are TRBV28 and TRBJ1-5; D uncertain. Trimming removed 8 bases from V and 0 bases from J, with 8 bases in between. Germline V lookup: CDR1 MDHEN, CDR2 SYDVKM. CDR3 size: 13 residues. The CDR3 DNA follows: TGTGCCAGCGGATACTATAGCAATCAGCCCCAGCATTTT. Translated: CASGYYSNQPQHF. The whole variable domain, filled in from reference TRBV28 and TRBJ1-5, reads DVKVTQSSRYLVKRTGEKVFLECVQDMDHENMFWYRQDPGLGLRLIYFSYDVKMKEKGDIPEGYSVSREKKERFSLILESASTNQTSMYLCASGYYSNQPQHFGDGTRLSIL.

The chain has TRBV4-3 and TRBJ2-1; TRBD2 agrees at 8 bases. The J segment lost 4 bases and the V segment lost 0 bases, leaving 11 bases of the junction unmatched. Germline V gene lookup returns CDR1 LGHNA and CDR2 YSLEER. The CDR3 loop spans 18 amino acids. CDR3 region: CASSQEEVVSGEYNEQFF. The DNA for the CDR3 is TGCGCCAGCAGCCAAGAAGAGGTGGTTAGCGGGGAATACAATGAGCAGTTCTTC.

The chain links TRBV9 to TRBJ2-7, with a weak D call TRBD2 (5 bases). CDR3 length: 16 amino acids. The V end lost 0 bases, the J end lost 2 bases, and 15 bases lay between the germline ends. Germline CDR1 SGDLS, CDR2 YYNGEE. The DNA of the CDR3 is TGTGCCAGCAGCGTAGGGAACGAGGGCCGAACCTACGAGCAGTACTTC. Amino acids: CASSVGNEGRTYEQYF.

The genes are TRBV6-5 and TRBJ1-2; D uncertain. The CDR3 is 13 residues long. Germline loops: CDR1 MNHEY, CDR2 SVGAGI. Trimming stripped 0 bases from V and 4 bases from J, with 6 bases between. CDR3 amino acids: CASSYSHVYGYTF. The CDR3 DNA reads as TGTGCCAGCAGTTACTCGCACGTCTATGGCTACACCTTC.

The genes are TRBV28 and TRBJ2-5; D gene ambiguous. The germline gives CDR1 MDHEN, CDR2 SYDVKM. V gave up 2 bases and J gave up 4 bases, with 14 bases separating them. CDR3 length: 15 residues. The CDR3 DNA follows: TGTGCCAGCAGTTTAGATAAGGGTTCGATAGAGACCCAGTACTTC. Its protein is CASSLDKGSIETQYF.